This T cell receptor (beta chain) was captured in a study of early T cells in non-severe SARS-CoV-2 infection. Study-level background: Whole-blood bulk RNA, unsorted, was sequenced, and chains were unpaired.

Individual cDNA molecules carried attached unique molecular identifiers. In TCRdb, the 5' RACE reads were re-called with MiXCR into one record per CDR3 protein. Of roughly 41,000 distinct CDR3 sequences in the sample, 5.8% were seen once. General study findings and limits: VDJdb-based annotation leaned toward anti-spike CD8 responses and missed private and CD4 specificities.

V lost 6 bases, J lost 2 bases, and 31 bases lay in between. This CDR3 is built from 20 residues. The germline gives CDR1 LNHDA, CDR2 SQIVND (reference sequence). This clonotype was recorded at least ten times. The antigen is unknown. The TCR sequence derives from an adult who was a healthcare worker with PCR-confirmed SARS-CoV-2 infection or an uninfected control (not recorded which). The sequencing input was whole blood. The V gene is TRBV19, the J gene TRBJ2-5; D possibly matches TRBD1 or TRBD2 (6 bases each). The CDR3 DNA reads TGTGCCAGTAGCCCGCGGAGAGGGGGATTTATGTGGAGGGTTCAAGAGACCCAGTACTTC. It encodes CASSPRRGGFMWRVQETQYF.